The next 20 T cell receptor beta chains were all read from a single sample in a study of T cells in Graves' hyperthyroidism and ophthalmopathy. The CDR3 regions of TCR beta were amplified from RNA transcripts. The TCR CDR3 first-round RT-PCR relied on the HTBI primer set. MiXCR was run by TCRdb on the multiplex PCR reads, yielding one entry per CDR3 protein. The sample shows 200,000 to 250,000 distinct CDR3 sequences, 15% to 20% of them seen only once. Specimen: blood. The receptors derive from a man in his forties or fifties with Graves' hyperthyroidism.

Details on this clonotype: At one boundary the junction diverges from the germline segment, which might be a read error. This chain connects TRBV18 to TRBJ2-7, with no clear D. The germline V gene has CDR1 KGHSH and CDR2 LQKENI. CDR3 size: 12 residues. The CDR3 bases are TGTGCCAGCCCACCCTCTACCTACGAGCAGTACTTC. Its protein is CASPPSTYEQYF.

This clonotype was recorded only once. The CDR3 bases are TGTGCCAGCAGCTTAGCGGGACTAGCGGGGGGAGAGCAGTACTTC. As protein: CASSLAGLAGGEQYF. The rearrangement joins TRBV7-2 to TRBJ2-7; 15 nucleotides agree with TRBD2. V was pared by 0 bases and J by 7 bases, with 1 base of the junction left unmatched. Germline V lookup: CDR1 SGHTA, CDR2 FQGNSA. This CDR3 is built from 15 residues.

This clonotype was seen ten or more times. J is TRBJ2-2 and V is TRBV3-1; the D is unclear. Deletions cut 3 bases from V and 7 bases from J, with 12 bases between. Germline CDR1 reads LGHDT; CDR2 reads YNNKEL (reference sequence). The CDR3 contains 14 residues. This CDR3 reads CASSHLGTSGELFF. CDR3 DNA: TGTGCCAGCAGCCACCTAGGAACCAGCGGGGAGCTGTTTTTT.

This clonotype was recorded at least ten times. This chain connects TRBV7-9 to TRBJ2-7; D is possibly TRBD2 (5 bases). The CDR3 sequence is 14 residues long. Trimming stripped 5 bases from V and 7 bases from J, with 18 bases between. Germline CDR1 reads SEHNR; CDR2 reads FQNEAQ (reference sequence). The CDR3 DNA reads TGTGCCAGCAGCCCAGGACTGTTCTCGAAGGAGCAGTACTTC. It yields the protein CASSPGLFSKEQYF.

This clonotype was seen at least ten times. CDR3 loop: CASSVGGSDNEQFF. CDR3 coding DNA: TGTGCCAGCAGCGTAGGGGGCTCGGACAATGAGCAGTTCTTC. This chain uses TRBV9 with TRBJ2-1, with a tentative D call TRBD1 (5 bases). CDR3 length: 14 amino acids. V was pared by 0 bases and J by 5 bases, with 9 bases between. Looked up from germline, CDR1 is SGDLS and CDR2 is YYNGEE.

In its sample, this clonotype was seen many times. The rearrangement joins TRBV6-6 to TRBJ2-7, with 9 bases identical to TRBD1. Germline V lookup: CDR1 MNHNY, CDR2 SVGAGI (reference sequence). V was clipped by 1 base and J by 5 bases; unmatched bases: 3. This CDR3 region has 14 residues. The CDR3 DNA is TGTGCCAGCAGTTACTTAGGACAGGGGAACGAGCAGTACTTC. Amino acid sequence: CASSYLGQGNEQYF.

In its sample, this clonotype was seen many times. This chain uses TRBV7-3 with TRBJ1-1; D uncertain. The ends were cut back, 0 bases at V and 11 bases at J, with 13 bases in the middle. The CDR3 covers 13 residues. Germline V gene sequence: CDR1 SGHTA, CDR2 FQGTGA. The CDR3 coding sequence is TGTGCCAGCAGCTTAACGGGCAGCGGCAACGCTTTCTTT. It translates to CASSLTGSGNAFF.

At least ten counts were recorded for this clonotype. J is TRBJ1-5 and V is TRBV7-8; D perhaps matches TRBD1 (5 bases). The CDR3 runs 15 residues. In germline, CDR1 is SGHVS, CDR2 FQNEAQ. V lost 3 bases to trimming and J lost 0 bases, with 9 bases between them. The CDR3 region is CASSLGPHSNQPQHF. In DNA, the CDR3 is TGTGCCAGCAGCTTGGGACCCCATAGCAATCAGCCCCAGCATTTT. The full variable domain, with the rest looked up from reference TRBV7-8 and TRBJ1-5, is GAGVSQSPRYKVAKRGQDVALRCDPISGHVSLFWYQQALGQGPEFLTYFQNEAQLDKSGLPSDRFFAERPEGSVSTLKIQRTQQEDSAVYLCASSLGPHSNQPQHFGDGTRLSIL.

The V and J genes are TRBV5-1 and TRBJ1-2; TRBD1 aligns across 9 bases. The CDR3 sequence is 14 residues long. Germline V gene data show CDR1 as SGHRS and CDR2 as YFSETQ. V shed 4 bases and J 6 bases; nucleotides not matched to a gene: 7. CDR3 nucleotides: TGCGCCAGCAGCATAGGGACAGGGAACCATGGCTACACCTTC. Translated, it gives CASSIGTGNHGYTF.

J is TRBJ2-4 and V is TRBV6-1, with TRBD2 identical over 10 bases. The junction had 9 bases not matched to a gene; V was cut back by 2 bases and J by 14 bases. CDR1 and CDR2 from the germline V gene are MNHNS and SASEGT. The CDR3 runs 14 residues. CDR3 DNA sequence: TGTGCCAGCAGTGAAACCCCTAGCGGGGGCGTTGAGTACTTC. Protein product: CASSETPSGGVEYF.

This clonotype has at least ten counts. The chain couples TRBV7-3 to TRBJ2-1; 8 bases are a match to TRBD1. V shed 5 bases and J 4 bases; nucleotides not matched to a gene: 7. This CDR3 is built from 15 residues. The germline CDR1 and CDR2 sequences are SGHTA and FQGTGA. The CDR3 sequence is CASSHDRGFYNEQFF. As DNA, the CDR3 is TGTGCCAGCAGCCACGACAGGGGTTTTTACAATGAGCAGTTCTTC.

This clonotype has at least ten counts. The chain combines TRBV20-1 with TRBJ1-5; D gene uncertain. Germline assignment: CDR1 DFQATT and CDR2 SNEGSKA (reference sequence). Trimming pared 4 bases from V and 0 bases from J, leaving 7 bases between. CDR3 length equals 13 residues. The CDR3 region is CSAIGDSNQPQHF. The CDR3 region has the DNA TGCAGTGCTATAGGAGATAGCAATCAGCCCCAGCATTTT.

This clonotype has ten or more counts. The rearrangement links TRBV7-3 to TRBJ2-5, with 8 bases that match TRBD2. CDR3 length: 17 amino acids. Losses at the gene ends were 2 bases for V and 2 bases for J; bases not matched to a gene: 10. Germline CDR1 reads SGHTA; CDR2 reads FQGTGA. The CDR3 region has the DNA TGTGCCAGCAGCTTAGGGTTAGCGGGGAGGAATCAAGAGACCCAGTACTTC. Amino acid sequence: CASSLGLAGRNQETQYF. Looking up the rest from reference TRBV7-3 and TRBJ2-5 gives the full variable domain: GAGVSQTPSNKVTEKGKYVELRCDPISGHTALYWYRQSLGQGPEFLIYFQGTGAADDSGLPNDRFFAVRPEGSVSTLKIQRTERGDSAVYLCASSLGLAGRNQETQYFGPGTRLLVL.

This clonotype was counted between two and nine times. The chain couples TRBV12-3 or TRBV12-4 to TRBJ2-1; no firm D call. The V end was cut by 9 bases, the J end by 0 bases, with 12 bases between. The CDR3 is made up of 14 amino acids. CDR3 region: CASGFGLSYNEQFF. As DNA, the CDR3 is TGTGCCAGTGGATTTGGTCTCTCCTACAATGAGCAGTTCTTC.

A single count supports this clonotype. This sequence joins TRBV7-2 and TRBJ2-3, with 9 bases aligning to TRBD1. The length of the CDR3 is 13 residues. Germline CDR1 SGHTA, CDR2 FQGNSA. V gave up 4 bases and J gave up 5 bases; unmatched junction bases: 1. Written as DNA, the CDR3 is TGTGCCAGCAGCTGGACAGGGGAAGATACGCAGTATTTT. Amino acids: CASSWTGEDTQYF.

This clonotype was detected ten times or more. CDR3 DNA: TGTGCCTGGAGACAGACCTCTGAAGCTTTCTTT. The encoded protein is CAWRQTSEAFF. This chain links TRBV30 with TRBJ1-1; D is unresolved. V was clipped by 3 bases and J by 6 bases, with 8 bases between them. The germline V gene encodes CDR1 GTSNPN and CDR2 SVGIG (reference sequence). The CDR3 has 11 amino acids.

The V call is TRBV5-1, the J call TRBJ2-7; no clear D gene. The CDR3 has 14 amino acids. CDR1 and CDR2 (germline): SGHRS, YFSETQ. The ends were cut back, 1 base at V and 6 bases at J, with 14 bases in the middle. CDR3 amino acids: CASSLTGSNTEQYF. CDR3 bases: TGCGCCAGCAGCTTGACTGGGTCGAATACCGAGCAGTACTTC.

The sample holds many counts of this clonotype. The chain has TRBV9 and TRBJ1-2; possibly TRBD1 for D (6 bases). V lost 4 bases to trimming and J lost 0 bases, with 10 bases between them. Germline CDR1 is SGDLS and CDR2 is YYNGEE. The CDR3 runs 14 residues. Here the CDR3 reads CASSIGQPNYGYTF. For the CDR3, the DNA is TGTGCCAGCAGCATTGGACAGCCTAACTATGGCTACACCTTC.

Many counts were recorded for this clonotype. The CDR3 coding sequence is TGTGCCAGCAGCCATGGGGGCCTGAACACTGAAGCTTTCTTT. Amino acids: CASSHGGLNTEAFF. The chain links TRBV7-9 to TRBJ1-1; the D gene is possibly TRBD1 (6 bases). Germline V gene sequence: CDR1 SEHNR, CDR2 FQNEAQ (reference sequence). The CDR3 consists of 14 residues. V was shortened by 5 bases and J by 0 bases, with 10 bases between the two germline ends.

This clonotype has a count of ten or more. V gene TRBV14 combines with J gene TRBJ1-1; tentatively, D is TRBD1 (6 bases). V lost 3 bases to trimming and J lost 7 bases, with 12 bases between them. Germline V gene sequence: CDR1 SGHDN, CDR2 FVKESK. The CDR3 spans 13 residues. The DNA for the CDR3 is TGTGCCAGCAGCCACCCCTGGGGGCGTGAAGCTTTCTTT. Translating it yields CASSHPWGREAFF.